The clone carrying this T cell receptor (beta chain) showed up just a few times. As yet, its antigen is unknown. This CDR3 comprises 14 residues. Germline assignment: CDR1 MDHEN and CDR2 SYDVKM. V was clipped by 6 bases and J by 3 bases, with 12 bases between them. These data belong to a study of T cell responses to AZD1222 COVID-19 vaccine. Findings and caveats of the study: The sample set comprised mostly white British donors with more females, and clonal diversity was possibly underestimated. Among spike-specific TCRs, nearly half reportedly target unmutated variant regions.

Clones were sequenced by immunoSEQ multiplex PCR, and TCRdb holds only the in-frame ones, with some missing. The table records some 170,000 clones, 85% to 95% of them present only once. V is TRBV28 and J is TRBJ2-1; possibly TRBD1 for D (6 bases). Sample: peripheral blood, taken on day 0 of AZD1222 vaccination. The sequence was collected from an adult in good health. CDR3 protein: CASRPPGVYNEQFF. The CDR3 DNA sequence: TGTGCCAGCAGGCCGCCAGGGGTCTACAATGAGCAGTTCTTC.